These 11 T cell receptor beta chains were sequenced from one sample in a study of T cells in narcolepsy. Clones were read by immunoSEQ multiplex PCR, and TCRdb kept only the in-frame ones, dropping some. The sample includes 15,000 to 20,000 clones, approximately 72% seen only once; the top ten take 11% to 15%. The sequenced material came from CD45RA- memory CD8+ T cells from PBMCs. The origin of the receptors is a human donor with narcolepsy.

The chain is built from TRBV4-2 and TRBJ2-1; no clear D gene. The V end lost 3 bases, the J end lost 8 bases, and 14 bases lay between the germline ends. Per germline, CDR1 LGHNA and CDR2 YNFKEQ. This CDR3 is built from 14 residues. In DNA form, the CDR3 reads TGTGCCAGCAGCCATGATAGACCCTCTGATGAGCAGTTCTTC. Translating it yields CASSHDRPSDEQFF.

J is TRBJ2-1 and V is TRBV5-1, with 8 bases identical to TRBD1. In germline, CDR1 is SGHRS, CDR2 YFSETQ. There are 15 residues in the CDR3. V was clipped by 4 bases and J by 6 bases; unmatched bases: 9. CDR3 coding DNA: TGCGCCAGCAGCCCTCGAGGGACAGGACCCAATGAGCAGTTCTTC. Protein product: CASSPRGTGPNEQFF.

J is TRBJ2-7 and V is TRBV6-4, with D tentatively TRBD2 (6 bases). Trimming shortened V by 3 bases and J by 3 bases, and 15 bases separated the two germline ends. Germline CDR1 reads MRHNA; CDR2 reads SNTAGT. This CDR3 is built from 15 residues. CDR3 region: CASSEGWGSGYEQYF. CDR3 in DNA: TGTGCCAGCAGTGAAGGGTGGGGTAGCGGCTACGAGCAGTACTTC.

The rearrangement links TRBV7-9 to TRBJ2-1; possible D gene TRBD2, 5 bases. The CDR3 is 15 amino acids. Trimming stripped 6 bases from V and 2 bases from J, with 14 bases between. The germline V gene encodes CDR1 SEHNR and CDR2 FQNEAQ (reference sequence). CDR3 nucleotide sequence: TGTGCCAGCAGTTTCCCCCCCGGGGCCTACAATGAGCAGTTCTTC. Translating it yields CASSFPPGAYNEQFF.

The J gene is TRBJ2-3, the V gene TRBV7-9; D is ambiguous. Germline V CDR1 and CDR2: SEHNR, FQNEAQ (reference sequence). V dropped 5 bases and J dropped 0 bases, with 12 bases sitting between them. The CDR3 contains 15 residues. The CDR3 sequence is CASSPPGVSTDTQYF. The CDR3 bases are TGTGCCAGCAGCCCCCCCGGAGTTAGCACAGATACGCAGTATTTT. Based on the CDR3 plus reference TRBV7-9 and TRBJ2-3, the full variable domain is DTGVSQNPRHKITKRGQNVTFRCDPISEHNRLYWYRQTLGQGPEFLTYFQNEAQLEKSRLLSDRFSAERPKGSFSTLEIQRTEQGDSAMYLCASSPPGVSTDTQYFGPGTRLTVL.

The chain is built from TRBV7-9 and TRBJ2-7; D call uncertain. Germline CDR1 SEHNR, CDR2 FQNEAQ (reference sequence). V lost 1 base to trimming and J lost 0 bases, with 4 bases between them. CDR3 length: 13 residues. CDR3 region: CASSLGASYEQYF. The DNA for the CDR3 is TGTGCCAGCAGCTTAGGGGCCTCCTACGAGCAGTACTTC.

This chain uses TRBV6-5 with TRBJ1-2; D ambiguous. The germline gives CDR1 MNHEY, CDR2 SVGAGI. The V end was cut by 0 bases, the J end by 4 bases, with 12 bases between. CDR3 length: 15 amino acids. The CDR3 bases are TGTGCCAGCAGTTACTCGGCAGCCGGGAGCTATGGCTACACCTTC. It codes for CASSYSAAGSYGYTF.

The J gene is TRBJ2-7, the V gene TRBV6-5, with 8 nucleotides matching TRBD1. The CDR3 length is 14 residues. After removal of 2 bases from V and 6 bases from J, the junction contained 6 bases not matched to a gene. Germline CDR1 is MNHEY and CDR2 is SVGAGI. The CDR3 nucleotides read TGTGCCAGCAGTTACCGCACTACAGGGGGCGAGCAGTACTTC. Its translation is CASSYRTTGGEQYF.

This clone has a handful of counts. The CDR3 loop is CASSDPVRGGAGDTQYF. CDR3 nucleotide sequence: TGTGCCAGCAGCGACCCCGTTCGCGGGGGGGCAGGAGATACGCAGTATTTT. V and J are TRBV9 and TRBJ2-3; 9 bases line up with TRBD2. The V gene end was trimmed by 3 bases and the J gene end by 5 bases; junction bases not matched to a gene: 13. CDR1 and CDR2 from the germline V gene are SGDLS and YYNGEE. The CDR3 has 17 amino acids.

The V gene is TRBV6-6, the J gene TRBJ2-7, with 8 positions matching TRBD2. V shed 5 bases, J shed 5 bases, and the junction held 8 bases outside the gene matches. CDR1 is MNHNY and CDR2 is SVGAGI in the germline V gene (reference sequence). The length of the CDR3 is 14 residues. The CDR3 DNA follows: TGTGCCAGCAGTATCGGGACTAGTTCTGACGAGCAGTACTTC. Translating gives CASSIGTSSDEQYF.

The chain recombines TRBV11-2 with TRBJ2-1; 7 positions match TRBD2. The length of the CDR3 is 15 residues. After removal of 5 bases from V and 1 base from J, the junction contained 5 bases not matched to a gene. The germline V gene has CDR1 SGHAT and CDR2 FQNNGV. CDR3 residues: CASSEQAGSYNEQFF. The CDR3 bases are TGTGCCAGCAGCGAACAAGCGGGGTCCTACAATGAGCAGTTCTTC.